The clone carrying this T cell receptor beta chain was counted a few times. In the authors' methods: Amplification of reference gene primers provided the estimated nucleated cell counts. Assay: immunoSEQ multiplex PCR; the TCRdb copy retains only in-frame clones and omits some. Clone size and the V and J calls come from that table; the DNA yielded D and trimming. Counted here are about 180,000 clones, about 86% occurring once; the ten biggest clones make up 8% to 10%. Trimming removed 3 bases from V and 8 bases from J, with 20 bases in between. The germline V gene encodes CDR1 SGHRS and CDR2 YFSETQ. This CDR3 contains 15 residues. This sample was taken from a study of blood T cell repertoires in COVID-19. Study as a whole: Some COVID-19 samples were acute and others convalescent; all came from the United States, Italy and Spain. Sources were T cells, B-cell-depleted T cells, or PBMCs; the material itself was cDNA or gDNA.

The material sequenced was peripheral blood. This rearrangement joins TRBV5-1 to TRBJ1-2, with unresolved D. The receptor comes from a man in his fifties or sixties with active or convalescent COVID-19. In DNA, the CDR3 is TGCGCCAGCAGCTCAGAACCGGGTCCCGCGACCGGCTACACCTTC. Protein sequence: CASSSEPGPATGYTF.